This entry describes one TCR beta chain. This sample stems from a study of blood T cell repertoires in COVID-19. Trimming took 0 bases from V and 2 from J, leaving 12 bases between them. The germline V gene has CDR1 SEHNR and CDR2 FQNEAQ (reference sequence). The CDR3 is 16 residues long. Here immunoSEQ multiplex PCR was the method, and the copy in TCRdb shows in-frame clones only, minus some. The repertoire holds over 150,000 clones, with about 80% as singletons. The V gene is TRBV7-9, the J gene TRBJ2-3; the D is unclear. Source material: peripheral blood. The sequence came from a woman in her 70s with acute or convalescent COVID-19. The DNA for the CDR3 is TGTGCCAGCAGCTTAGCGCGCTCGACTTACACAGATACGCAGTATTTT. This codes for CASSLARSTYTDTQYF.